The rows below give T cell receptor beta chains drawn from one sample of a study of blood T cell repertoires in COVID-19. Clones were sequenced by immunoSEQ multiplex PCR, and TCRdb holds only the in-frame ones, with some missing. The sample carries 350,000 or so clones, about 90% recorded once. The sample comprised PBMCs or T cells enriched from blood (not recorded which). Receptor source: a woman aged 30 to 39 who had recovered from COVID-19. Both conserved end residues are part of each CDR3. D genes are given only for firm matches. Rows give clone size only sometimes, using once, few, many, or a class for an expanded clone.

v_call	j_call	d_call	clone_size	cdr3_nt	cdr3_aa
TRBV7-2	TRBJ2-1	TRBD2	NA	TGTGCCAGCAGCTTAAGAGTACGGACTAGCGGACACAATGAGCAGTTCTTC	CASSLRVRTSGHNEQFF
TRBV7-8	TRBJ1-6	NA	few	TGTGCCAGCAGCTTAAGGGCGGGGGGCGGTTCGCCCCTCCACTTT	CASSLRAGGGSPLHF
TRBV9	TRBJ1-2	NA	NA	TGTGCCAGCAGCGTGTACGACAGCTATGGCTACACCTTC	CASSVYDSYGYTF
TRBV5-4	TRBJ1-1	TRBD1	NA	TGTGCCAGCAGCACGCAATTACAGGGGGCTGTCGCTGAAGCTTTCTTT	CASSTQLQGAVAEAFF
TRBV7-8	TRBJ2-5	TRBD2	NA	TGTGCCAGCACCGGACTAGCGGGGGGGGCGGGCCAAGAGACCCAGTACTTC	CASTGLAGGAGQETQYF
TRBV6-5	TRBJ1-4	NA	once	TGTGCCAGCAGTCAGGGTCTCAATGAAAAACTGTTTTTT	CASSQGLNEKLFF
TRBV30	TRBJ1-1	NA	NA	TGTGCCTGGAGAGGAGGGGCAAGTGAAGCTTTCTTT	CAWRGGASEAFF
TRBV28	TRBJ2-1	TRBD2	NA	TGTGCCAGCCGTACTAGCGGCTCCTACAATGAGCAGTTCTTC	CASRTSGSYNEQFF
TRBV7-6	TRBJ2-5	TRBD1	few	TGTGCCAGCAGCCCAAGACGAATCCGGGACAGTCAAGAGACCCAGTACTTC	CASSPRRIRDSQETQYF
TRBV5-1	TRBJ1-2	TRBD1	NA	TGCGCCAGCAGCTTGACACGACAGGGAAACGGCTATGGCTACACCTTC	CASSLTRQGNGYGYTF
TRBV5-1	TRBJ1-2	TRBD1	NA	TGCGCCAGCACCCCGGACAGGGATTTTGGCTACACCTTC	CASTPDRDFGYTF
TRBV28	TRBJ1-2	TRBD1	NA	TGTGCCAGCAGTCTGGACAGGGAGGACGGCTACACCTTC	CASSLDREDGYTF
TRBV7-2	TRBJ2-7	NA	few	TGTGCCAGCAGCCCGAGCTGGGGGAGGACCTACGAGCAGTACTTC	CASSPSWGRTYEQYF
TRBV18	TRBJ2-7	TRBD1	NA	TGTGCCAGCTCACCTACAGGGGGCCTGGACGAGCAGTACTTC	CASSPTGGLDEQYF
TRBV5-4	TRBJ1-2	NA	NA	TGTGCCAGCAGCTCAACACATAACTATGGCTACACCTTC	CASSSTHNYGYTF
TRBV4-1	TRBJ2-1	NA	NA	TGCGCCAGCAGCCAAGACTCTCGGGAGACTAGCTCCTACAATGAGCAGTTCTTC	CASSQDSRETSSYNEQFF
TRBV6-1	TRBJ2-3	TRBD2	NA	TGTGCCAGCAGTGACGCGGGACTAGCGGGGGGGCGGGATACGCAGTATTTT	CASSDAGLAGGRDTQYF
TRBV28	TRBJ2-7	NA	few	TGTGCCAGCAGAATCGGGGGTACCTCCTACGAGCAGTACTTC	CASRIGGTSYEQYF
TRBV7-2	TRBJ2-7	NA	NA	TGTGCCAGCAGCCACGGACAGCACTCCTACGAGCAGTACTTC	CASSHGQHSYEQYF
TRBV13	TRBJ2-7	TRBD2	NA	TGTGCCAGCAGCTTACATCCATTCAAGCGGGGGCCCTCCTACGAGCAGTACTTC	CASSLHPFKRGPSYEQYF
TRBV5-1	TRBJ2-1	TRBD2	few	TGCGCCAGCAGCTCCCCCCGGTTCGGGGGGTTTGGGTACAATGAGCAGTTCTTC	CASSSPRFGGFGYNEQFF
TRBV5-6	TRBJ1-2	NA	NA	TGTGCCAGCAGCTTGAGGAGTAACTATGGCTACACCTTC	CASSLRSNYGYTF
TRBV19	TRBJ2-7	TRBD1	NA	TGTGCCAGTAGTATTGACAGGGGGTTGGGCGAGCAGTACTTC	CASSIDRGLGEQYF
TRBV7-6	TRBJ1-2	TRBD1	NA	TGTGCCAGCAGCTTTAACTTGGGACAGGAGTATGGCTACACCTTC	CASSFNLGQEYGYTF
TRBV7-9	TRBJ1-1	NA	NA	TGTGCCAGCAGGGAAGAAACAGGCTCGGGCACTGAAGCTTTCTTT	CASREETGSGTEAFF
TRBV27	TRBJ2-5	TRBD1	NA	TGTGCCAGCAGTTTCCAGGGACAGGCACAAGAGACCCAGTACTTC	CASSFQGQAQETQYF
TRBV20-1	TRBJ2-1	TRBD1	once	TGCAGTGCTAGTTGGGGGACAGGGGACAATGAGCAGTTCTTC	CSASWGTGDNEQFF
TRBV24-1	TRBJ1-2	NA	NA	TGTGCCACCAGTGATCCTAAGGACAGCCAAGATAACTATGGCTACACCTTC	CATSDPKDSQDNYGYTF
TRBV15	TRBJ2-1	NA	NA	TGTGCCACCAGCAGGGAAAGGGCTATTTATGAGGGTGAGCAGTTCTTC	CATSRERAIYEGEQFF
TRBV28	TRBJ1-2	NA	few	TGTGCCAGCAGTTTCGTGGTTCGGGGTGGTGGCTACACCTTC	CASSFVVRGGGYTF
TRBV24-1	TRBJ2-1	TRBD2	NA	TGTGCCACCAGTGAGTCTAGCGGGGGCCTCTACAATGAGCAGTTCTTC	CATSESSGGLYNEQFF
TRBV7-8	TRBJ2-7	NA	few	TGTGCCAGCAGCTCTCTAAGCGCTTACGAGCAGTACTTC	CASSSLSAYEQYF
TRBV5-1	TRBJ2-3	NA	NA	TGCGCCAGCAGCTCGCCGGGGGTCACCGGAAGGAGGGATACGCAGTATTTT	CASSSPGVTGRRDTQYF
TRBV5-4	TRBJ1-2	NA	NA	TGTGCCAGCAGCTTGGACCTACAGGGAGATGGCTACACCTTC	CASSLDLQGDGYTF
TRBV10-3	TRBJ2-3	NA	NA	TGTGCCATCAGGGAGGACAGAAGAGATACGCAGTATTTT	CAIREDRRDTQYF
TRBV5-1	TRBJ2-7	TRBD1	NA	TGCGCCAGCAGATACCCGGGGACAGGGGGCTCTGGCGAGCAGTACTTC	CASRYPGTGGSGEQYF
TRBV18	TRBJ2-5	TRBD2	NA	TGTGCCAGCCTCCAGGGTTTAAAGGCGGGAGAGCAGTACTTC	CASLQGLKAGEQYF
TRBV3-1/TRBV3-2	TRBJ1-2	NA	once	TGTGCCAGCAGCCATAGTTCAGACAGGAGTACTCCAAACTATGGCTACACCTTC	CASSHSSDRSTPNYGYTF
TRBV9	TRBJ2-2	TRBD1	NA	TGTGCCAGCAGCTCCGGGACAGGGCCCGACACCGGGGAGCTGTTTTTT	CASSSGTGPDTGELFF
TRBV7-6	TRBJ1-1	NA	NA	TGTGCCAGCAGCCTTCAAGCAAACACTGAAGCTTTCTTT	CASSLQANTEAFF
TRBV18	TRBJ1-3	NA	NA	TGTGCCAGCTCACCATTCGTCCAGGTGGAGGCTGGAAACACCATATATTTT	CASSPFVQVEAGNTIYF
TRBV25-1	TRBJ1-5	TRBD1	NA	TGTGCCAGCAGTTTACCCTTCCGGGACAGGGGTCCTCAGCCCCAGCATTTT	CASSLPFRDRGPQPQHF
TRBV27	TRBJ2-7	TRBD1	NA	TGTGCCACCCGGGGCTGGGACAGGAGCTCCTACGAGCAGTACTTC	CATRGWDRSSYEQYF
TRBV7-6	TRBJ1-1	NA	NA	TGTGCCAGCAGGTATGCGGGTGAAGCTTTCTTT	CASRYAGEAFF
TRBV7-9	TRBJ2-7	TRBD1	NA	TGTGCCAGCAGCTTACTCAGCGGACAGGGGCGCTACGAGCAGTACTTC	CASSLLSGQGRYEQYF
TRBV29-1	TRBJ1-2	NA	NA	TGCAGCGTTGTTTTGGCAGGATATGGCTACACCTTC	CSVVLAGYGYTF
TRBV2	TRBJ2-7	TRBD1	NA	TGTGCCAGCAGTGAAGAGACAGGGGGGTACGAGCAGTACTTC	CASSEETGGYEQYF
TRBV9	TRBJ2-1	TRBD2	NA	TGTGCCAGCAGCGCCGGGGACTATCTCCAATACAATGAGCAGTTCTTC	CASSAGDYLQYNEQFF
TRBV5-1	TRBJ1-6	TRBD1	NA	TGCGCCAGCAGCTTGGCGACAGGGGGCTCATATTCACCCCTCCACTTT	CASSLATGGSYSPLHF
TRBV11-2	TRBJ1-6	NA	NA	TGTGCCAGCAGCCCCACGGCAGGTGGAAATTCACCCCTCCACTTT	CASSPTAGGNSPLHF
TRBV29-1	TRBJ1-2	TRBD1	NA	TGCAGCGTTGAAGCGAGACAGGGGATATGGGATGGCTACACCTTC	CSVEARQGIWDGYTF
TRBV2	TRBJ2-1	NA	NA	TGTGCCAGCAGTGAGTACGCCAGGAGGACCTACAATGAGCAGTTCTTC	CASSEYARRTYNEQFF
TRBV6-5	TRBJ1-2	NA	NA	TGTGCCAGCAGAGGAGGATTTGGCTACACCTTC	CASRGGFGYTF
TRBV6-5	TRBJ1-4	NA	NA	TGTGCCAGCACCGGCGGGCGGGTAAATGAAAAACTGTTTTTT	CASTGGRVNEKLFF